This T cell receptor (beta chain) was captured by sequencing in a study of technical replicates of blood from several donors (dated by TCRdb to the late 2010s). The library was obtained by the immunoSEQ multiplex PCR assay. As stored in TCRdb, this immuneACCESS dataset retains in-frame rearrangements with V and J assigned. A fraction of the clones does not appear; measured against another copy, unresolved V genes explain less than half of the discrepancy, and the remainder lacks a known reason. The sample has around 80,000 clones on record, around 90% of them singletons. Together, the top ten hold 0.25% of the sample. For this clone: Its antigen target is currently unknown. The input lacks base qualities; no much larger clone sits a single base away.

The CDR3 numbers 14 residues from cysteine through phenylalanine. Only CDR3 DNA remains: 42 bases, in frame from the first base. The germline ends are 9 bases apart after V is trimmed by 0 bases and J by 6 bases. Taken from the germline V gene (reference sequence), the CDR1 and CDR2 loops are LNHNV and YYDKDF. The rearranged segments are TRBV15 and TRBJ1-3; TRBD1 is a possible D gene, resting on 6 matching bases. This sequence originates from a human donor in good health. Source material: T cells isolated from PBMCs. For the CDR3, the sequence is CATSRDPGANTIYF. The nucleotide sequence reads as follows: TGTGCCACCAGCAGAGATCCAGGGGCAAACACCATATATTTT.